The rows below give T cell receptor beta chains drawn from one sample of a study of blood T cell repertoires in COVID-19. Some clones are missing from TCRdb's copy, which holds only in-frame ones; the method was immunoSEQ multiplex PCR. This table has 150,000 to 180,000 clones, 85% to 90% appearing once. The specimen sequenced was peripheral blood. All receptors come from a woman aged 40 to 49 with acute or convalescent COVID-19. Both conserved end residues are part of each CDR3. The order of the fields is V gene, clone size, D gene, J gene, CDR3 DNA, CDR3 protein. D genes are given only for firm matches. Not all rows give a size; the values are once, few, many and, for expanded clones, a class.

v_call: TRBV7-2; clone_size: -; d_call: -; j_call: TRBJ1-3; cdr3_nt: TGTGCCAGCAGCGGGGGACTGGGGCTCTCTGGAAACACCATATATTTT; cdr3_aa: CASSGGLGLSGNTIYF
v_call: TRBV28; clone_size: -; d_call: TRBD1; j_call: TRBJ2-1; cdr3_nt: TGTGCCAGCAGTTTACTGAGACAGGGGAAAAATGAGCAGTTCTTC; cdr3_aa: CASSLLRQGKNEQFF
v_call: TRBV19; clone_size: -; d_call: TRBD2; j_call: TRBJ2-2; cdr3_nt: TGTGCCAGTAGTACCCAGGGAGGGGACACCGGGGAGCTGTTTTTT; cdr3_aa: CASSTQGGDTGELFF
v_call: TRBV6-5; clone_size: -; d_call: -; j_call: TRBJ1-2; cdr3_nt: TGTGCCACCGGGGACACCGGTGGCTACACCTTC; cdr3_aa: CATGDTGGYTF
v_call: TRBV27; clone_size: -; d_call: -; j_call: TRBJ2-6; cdr3_nt: TGTGCCAGCAGTCCAGGGACAGCCAACGTCCTGACTTTC; cdr3_aa: CASSPGTANVLTF
v_call: TRBV4-2; clone_size: -; d_call: TRBD2; j_call: TRBJ2-2; cdr3_nt: TGTGCCAGCAGCCAGAGCCGCGGGAGGACCGGGGAGCTGTTTTTT; cdr3_aa: CASSQSRGRTGELFF
v_call: TRBV6-5; clone_size: -; d_call: -; j_call: TRBJ1-1; cdr3_nt: TGTGCCAGCAGTTACTCTCCCAGGTCGAACACTGAAGCTTTCTTT; cdr3_aa: CASSYSPRSNTEAFF
v_call: TRBV7-9; clone_size: -; d_call: TRBD1; j_call: TRBJ1-3; cdr3_nt: TGTGCCAGCAGCTCCGACAGGGGGAGGCCTGGAAACACCATATATTTT; cdr3_aa: CASSSDRGRPGNTIYF
v_call: TRBV5-4; clone_size: -; d_call: TRBD1; j_call: TRBJ2-5; cdr3_nt: TGTGCCAGCAGCGCTTGGGACAGCCAAGAGACCCAGTACTTC; cdr3_aa: CASSAWDSQETQYF
v_call: TRBV24-1; clone_size: -; d_call: -; j_call: TRBJ2-7; cdr3_nt: TGTGCCACCAGTGGAGACAGATACGAGCAGTACTTC; cdr3_aa: CATSGDRYEQYF
v_call: TRBV5-1; clone_size: -; d_call: TRBD2; j_call: TRBJ2-3; cdr3_nt: TGCGCCAGCAGGTCGGACGGGGGGGAGGTAGATACGCAGTATTTT; cdr3_aa: CASRSDGGEVDTQYF
v_call: TRBV27; clone_size: once; d_call: TRBD2; j_call: TRBJ2-7; cdr3_nt: TGTGCCAGCAGTCCGATAGCGGGGGGGCGCGAGCAGTACTTC; cdr3_aa: CASSPIAGGREQYF
v_call: TRBV7-2; clone_size: -; d_call: TRBD1; j_call: TRBJ2-7; cdr3_nt: TGTGCCAGCAGCCCCTACGCCGGACAGGGCTACGAGCAGTACTTC; cdr3_aa: CASSPYAGQGYEQYF
v_call: TRBV27; clone_size: -; d_call: -; j_call: TRBJ2-7; cdr3_nt: TGTGCCAGCAGTGAAACAGGGGGGGACTCCTACGAGCAGTACTTC; cdr3_aa: CASSETGGDSYEQYF
v_call: TRBV19; clone_size: -; d_call: -; j_call: TRBJ2-3; cdr3_nt: TGTGCCAGTAGTATAGATCAGACGGGTTCGATCGGCACAGATACGCAGTATTTT; cdr3_aa: CASSIDQTGSIGTDTQYF
v_call: TRBV2; clone_size: -; d_call: -; j_call: TRBJ2-5; cdr3_nt: TGTGCCAGCAGTGAAAATGCGGAGACCCAGTACTTC; cdr3_aa: CASSENAETQYF
v_call: TRBV7-3; clone_size: -; d_call: -; j_call: TRBJ2-7; cdr3_nt: TGTGCCAGCAGCTTAGGGGCGGTGGGCGCCTACGAGCAGTACTTC; cdr3_aa: CASSLGAVGAYEQYF
v_call: TRBV5-8; clone_size: -; d_call: -; j_call: TRBJ2-3; cdr3_nt: TGTGCCAGCAGCTTGGTTTTAGGAGTCAACACAGATACGCAGTATTTT; cdr3_aa: CASSLVLGVNTDTQYF
v_call: TRBV11-3; clone_size: -; d_call: TRBD2; j_call: TRBJ2-5; cdr3_nt: TGTGCCAGCAGCGTAACTAGCGGGAGCGGAGAGACCCAGTACTTC; cdr3_aa: CASSVTSGSGETQYF
v_call: TRBV11-3; clone_size: -; d_call: TRBD1; j_call: TRBJ1-1; cdr3_nt: TGTGCCAGCAGCGAAGGACAGGGGACCACTGAAGCTTTCTTT; cdr3_aa: CASSEGQGTTEAFF
v_call: TRBV3-1/TRBV3-2; clone_size: -; d_call: TRBD1; j_call: TRBJ2-5; cdr3_nt: TGTGCCAGCAGCCAGATGACAGGGAACCCGGGGGAGACCCAGTACTTC; cdr3_aa: CASSQMTGNPGETQYF
v_call: TRBV11-3; clone_size: once; d_call: -; j_call: TRBJ2-3; cdr3_nt: TGTGCCAGCAGCTTAAGCATAGCAGATACGCAGTATTTT; cdr3_aa: CASSLSIADTQYF
v_call: TRBV5-4; clone_size: -; d_call: TRBD2; j_call: TRBJ2-3; cdr3_nt: TGTGCCAGCAGCACCCCTTCCCCCAGCGGGAGCGTCTATACGCAGTATTTT; cdr3_aa: CASSTPSPSGSVYTQYF
v_call: TRBV30; clone_size: -; d_call: TRBD2; j_call: TRBJ2-7; cdr3_nt: TGTGCCTGGGTAGCGGGCCCCTCCTACGAGCAGTACTTC; cdr3_aa: CAWVAGPSYEQYF
v_call: TRBV21-1; clone_size: -; d_call: -; j_call: TRBJ2-1; cdr3_nt: TGTGCCAGCAGCAAAGGGGCCGGAGGACTAAAGTACAATGAGCAGTTCTTC; cdr3_aa: CASSKGAGGLKYNEQFF
v_call: TRBV5-1; clone_size: -; d_call: TRBD2; j_call: TRBJ2-3; cdr3_nt: TGCGCCAGCAGCTCGATGACTAGCGGGGGATACACAGATACGCAGTATTTT; cdr3_aa: CASSSMTSGGYTDTQYF
v_call: TRBV7-9; clone_size: -; d_call: -; j_call: TRBJ1-1; cdr3_nt: TGTGCCAGCAGCCCCCAACAGGGTAGAGGCACTGAAGCTTTCTTT; cdr3_aa: CASSPQQGRGTEAFF
v_call: TRBV3-1/TRBV3-2; clone_size: -; d_call: -; j_call: TRBJ2-5; cdr3_nt: TGTGCCAGCAGCCAAGTGGGGGGATTAGAGACCCAGTACTTC; cdr3_aa: CASSQVGGLETQYF
v_call: TRBV10-3; clone_size: -; d_call: TRBD2; j_call: TRBJ2-4; cdr3_nt: TGTGCCATCAGTGAGTTACTAGCGGGAGCCAAAAACATTCAGTACTTC; cdr3_aa: CAISELLAGAKNIQYF
v_call: TRBV27; clone_size: few; d_call: -; j_call: TRBJ1-3; cdr3_nt: TGTGCCAGCAGTCAGGGTTCTGGAAACACCATATATTTT; cdr3_aa: CASSQGSGNTIYF
v_call: TRBV18; clone_size: -; d_call: -; j_call: TRBJ2-7; cdr3_nt: TGTGCCAGCTCACCAAGCATGGCCTACGAGCAGTACTTC; cdr3_aa: CASSPSMAYEQYF
v_call: TRBV30; clone_size: once; d_call: -; j_call: TRBJ1-1; cdr3_nt: TGTGCCTGGAGCGCAGGGGTCACTGAAGCTTTCTTT; cdr3_aa: CAWSAGVTEAFF
v_call: TRBV9; clone_size: -; d_call: TRBD1; j_call: TRBJ2-3; cdr3_nt: TGTGCCAGCAGTTCGGGTAAACGGACAGGAAGCACAGATACGCAGTATTTT; cdr3_aa: CASSSGKRTGSTDTQYF
v_call: TRBV27; clone_size: -; d_call: -; j_call: TRBJ1-6; cdr3_nt: TGTGCCAGCAGTTTCAGATGGGGGACACGGAATTCACCCCTCCACTTT; cdr3_aa: CASSFRWGTRNSPLHF
v_call: TRBV19; clone_size: -; d_call: TRBD2; j_call: TRBJ2-2; cdr3_nt: TGTGCCAGCGGACTAGCGGGAGTAAACACCGGGGAGCTGTTTTTT; cdr3_aa: CASGLAGVNTGELFF
v_call: TRBV19; clone_size: -; d_call: -; j_call: TRBJ2-3; cdr3_nt: TGTGCCAGTAGTATCGACCCGGGGGAGTCAGATACGCAGTATTTT; cdr3_aa: CASSIDPGESDTQYF
v_call: TRBV11-2; clone_size: -; d_call: TRBD2; j_call: TRBJ2-7; cdr3_nt: TGTGCCAGCAGCTTAGATCTAGCGGGGAAGACCTACGAGCAGTACTTC; cdr3_aa: CASSLDLAGKTYEQYF
v_call: TRBV28; clone_size: -; d_call: TRBD2; j_call: TRBJ2-5; cdr3_nt: TGTGCCAGCAGTCATAGCGGGGCCCAAGAGACCCAGTACTTC; cdr3_aa: CASSHSGAQETQYF
v_call: TRBV4-1; clone_size: few; d_call: -; j_call: TRBJ1-5; cdr3_nt: TGCGCCAGCAGCCAAGTTTCGGGGCAGCCCCAGCATTTT; cdr3_aa: CASSQVSGQPQHF
v_call: TRBV7-2; clone_size: once; d_call: TRBD2; j_call: TRBJ2-5; cdr3_nt: TGTGCCAGCAGCTTAGAGGGACTAGCGGGGGTCCAAGAGACCCAGTACTTC; cdr3_aa: CASSLEGLAGVQETQYF
v_call: TRBV27; clone_size: -; d_call: -; j_call: TRBJ1-2; cdr3_nt: TGTGCCAGCAACAGTTCAGGGCTTCGAGCTTTTAACTATGGCTACACCTTC; cdr3_aa: CASNSSGLRAFNYGYTF
v_call: TRBV11-3; clone_size: -; d_call: -; j_call: TRBJ1-4; cdr3_nt: TGTGCCAGCAGCCTACGCGGGGGCTACGAAAAACTGTTTTTT; cdr3_aa: CASSLRGGYEKLFF
v_call: TRBV5-8; clone_size: -; d_call: -; j_call: TRBJ1-1; cdr3_nt: TGTGCCAGCAGCTTGGAAGGTTCAGGGGACACTGAAGCTTTCTTT; cdr3_aa: CASSLEGSGDTEAFF
v_call: TRBV2; clone_size: -; d_call: -; j_call: TRBJ2-7; cdr3_nt: TGTGCCAGCAGTACAGGGTTAGGCTACGAGCAGTACTTC; cdr3_aa: CASSTGLGYEQYF
v_call: TRBV20-1; clone_size: -; d_call: -; j_call: TRBJ1-2; cdr3_nt: TGCAGTGGCGGGAAGGATGGCTACACCTTC; cdr3_aa: CSGGKDGYTF
v_call: TRBV25-1; clone_size: -; d_call: -; j_call: TRBJ1-6; cdr3_nt: TGTGCCAGCAGCGAAAACAAGTCCGGGAGCTCCTATAATTCACCCCTCCACTTT; cdr3_aa: CASSENKSGSSYNSPLHF
v_call: TRBV18; clone_size: -; d_call: -; j_call: TRBJ2-3; cdr3_nt: TGTGCCAGCTCACTGAGACAGGGCACAGATACGCAGTATTTT; cdr3_aa: CASSLRQGTDTQYF
v_call: TRBV6-1; clone_size: -; d_call: -; j_call: TRBJ1-5; cdr3_nt: TGTGCCAGCAGTGAAGGTGTCGGGGGGGGAAAGCCCCAGCATTTT; cdr3_aa: CASSEGVGGGKPQHF
v_call: TRBV19; clone_size: -; d_call: -; j_call: TRBJ2-4; cdr3_nt: TGTGCCAGTAGTATAGGGCCGAGAGGTATTCAGTACTTC; cdr3_aa: CASSIGPRGIQYF
v_call: TRBV4-1; clone_size: -; d_call: -; j_call: TRBJ2-1; cdr3_nt: TGCGCCAGCAGCCAAGGGTTCAGCGATGAGCAGTTCTTC; cdr3_aa: CASSQGFSDEQFF
v_call: TRBV6-5; clone_size: -; d_call: TRBD2; j_call: TRBJ2-1; cdr3_nt: TGTGCCAGCAGTCCTTGGACTAGCGGATACAATGAGCAGTTCTTC; cdr3_aa: CASSPWTSGYNEQFF
v_call: TRBV2; clone_size: -; d_call: TRBD2; j_call: TRBJ2-5; cdr3_nt: TGTGCCAGCAGAGTAATAGGACTAGCGGAAGAGACCCAGTACTTC; cdr3_aa: CASRVIGLAEETQYF
v_call: TRBV19; clone_size: -; d_call: -; j_call: TRBJ2-7; cdr3_nt: TGTGCCAGTAGTATTTACTCCGGGTTCTACGAGCAGTACTTC; cdr3_aa: CASSIYSGFYEQYF